The clone carrying this T cell receptor (beta chain) was seen ten or more times. The CDR3 is 12 amino acids. Trimming cost V 2 bases and J 5 bases, with 7 bases left between them. Preparation of the TCRbeta library involved a method that used unique molecular identifiers. TCRdb used MiXCR to reprocess the PCR reads, holding one entry per CDR3 protein. This sample carries some 600,000 distinct CDR3 sequences, roughly 17% of them seen once, and the ten largest clones take around 0.96%. The data were taken from a study of T-cell reconstitution after alpha-beta-depleted transplantation in children. This chain uses TRBV12-3 or TRBV12-4 with TRBJ2-7, with no clear D. The receptor's source is a human donor who donated a stem cell graft to a child with acute myeloid leukemia. Sequenced here: PBMCs from the stem cell graft donor, sampled from the stem cell graft. The CDR3 here is CASSLSRNEQYF. CDR3 sequence (DNA): TGTGCCAGCAGTTTAAGTCGGAACGAGCAGTACTTC.